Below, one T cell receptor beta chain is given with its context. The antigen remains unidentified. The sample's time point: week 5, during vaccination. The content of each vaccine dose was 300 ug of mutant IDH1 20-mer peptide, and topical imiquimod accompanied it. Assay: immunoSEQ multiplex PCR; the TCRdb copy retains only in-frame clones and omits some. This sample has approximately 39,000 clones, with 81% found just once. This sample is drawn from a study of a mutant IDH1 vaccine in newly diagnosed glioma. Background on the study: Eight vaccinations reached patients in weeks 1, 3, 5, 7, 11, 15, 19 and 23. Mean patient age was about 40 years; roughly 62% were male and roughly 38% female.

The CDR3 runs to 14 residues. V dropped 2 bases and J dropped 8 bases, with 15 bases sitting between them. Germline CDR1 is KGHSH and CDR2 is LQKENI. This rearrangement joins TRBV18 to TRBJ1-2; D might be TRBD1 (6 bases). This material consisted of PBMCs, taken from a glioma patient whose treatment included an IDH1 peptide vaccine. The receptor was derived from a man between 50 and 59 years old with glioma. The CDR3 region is CASSPETGWRGYTF. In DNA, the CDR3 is TGTGCCAGCTCACCAGAGACAGGCTGGAGGGGCTACACCTTC.